This TCR beta chain was obtained from a study of cytomegalovirus exposure and HLA in healthy donors. Overall study findings and caveats: In a later analysis, productive TCRs from donors in an Asian-associated ancestry cluster reportedly carried fewer N-insertions than the cohort mean. Later genetic work tied a missense DCLRE1C variant to beta-chain V and J trimming. Most TCR sequences proved rare, with some public TCRs found in many donors.

This clone was seen once. What it recognizes is unknown. The V gene's germline CDR1 is SGHVS and CDR2 FQNEAQ. The V and J ends lost 5 bases and 6 bases, in that order; junction bases with no gene match: 7. The CDR3 sequence is 14 residues long. PCR used 60 Vbeta primers and 13 Jbeta primers. This table comes from immunoSEQ multiplex PCR, and its TCRdb copy is limited to in-frame clones, with some not included. The sample includes approximately 160,000 clones, 75% seen only once; the top ten take around 4.9%. The source material was PBMCs. The receptor was isolated from a male donor in good health and CMV-seronegative. The rearrangement links TRBV7-8 to TRBJ1-5; 7 bases agree with TRBD1. CDR3 in amino acids: CASSQTGAPQPQHF. The CDR3, as DNA: TGTGCCAGCAGCCAAACAGGGGCCCCTCAGCCCCAGCATTTT.